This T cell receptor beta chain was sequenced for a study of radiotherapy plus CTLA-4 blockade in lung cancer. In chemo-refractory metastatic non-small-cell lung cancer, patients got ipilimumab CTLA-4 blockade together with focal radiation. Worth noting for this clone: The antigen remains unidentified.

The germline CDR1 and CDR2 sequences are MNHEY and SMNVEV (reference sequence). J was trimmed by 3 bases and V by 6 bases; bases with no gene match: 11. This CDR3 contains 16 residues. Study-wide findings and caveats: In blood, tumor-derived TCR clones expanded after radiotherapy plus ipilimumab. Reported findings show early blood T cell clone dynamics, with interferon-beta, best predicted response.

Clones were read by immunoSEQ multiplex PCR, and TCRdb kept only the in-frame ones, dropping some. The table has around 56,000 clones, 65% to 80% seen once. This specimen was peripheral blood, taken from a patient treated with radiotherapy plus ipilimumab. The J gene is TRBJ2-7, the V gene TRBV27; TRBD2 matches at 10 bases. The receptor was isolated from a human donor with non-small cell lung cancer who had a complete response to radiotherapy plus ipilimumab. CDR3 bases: TGTGCCAGCAGATATCTAGCGGGGGACATTAGCTACGAGCAGTACTTC. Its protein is CASRYLAGDISYEQYF.